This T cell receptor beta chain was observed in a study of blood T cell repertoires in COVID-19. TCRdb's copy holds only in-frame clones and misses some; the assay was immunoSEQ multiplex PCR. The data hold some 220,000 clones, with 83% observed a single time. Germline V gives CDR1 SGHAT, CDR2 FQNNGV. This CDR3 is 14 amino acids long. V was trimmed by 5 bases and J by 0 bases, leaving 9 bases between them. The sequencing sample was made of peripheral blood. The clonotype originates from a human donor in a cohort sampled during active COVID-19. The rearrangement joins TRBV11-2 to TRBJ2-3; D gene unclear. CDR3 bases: TGTGCCAGCAGCCCGGTGAGGAGCACAGATACGCAGTATTTT. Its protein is CASSPVRSTDTQYF.